Each of the 15 T cell receptor beta chains below was sequenced from the same sample in a study of tumor-infiltrating lymphocytes in primary liver carcinoma. Co-extracted RNA and DNA came from about 20-30 mg of unsorted bulk tissue. Total RNA amounting to 450 to 500 ng was the source from which TCR beta cDNA was made with a constant-region primer. Generation of the TCR beta libraries relied on three nested multiplex PCR rounds using slightly modified ARM-PCR. With TRBV1-TRBV30 forward primers and a C-beta reverse primer, the first two PCR rounds were run for about 10 cycles each. A single record per CDR3 protein comes from TCRdb applying MiXCR to the multiplex PCR reads. The repertoire consists of 65,000 to 90,000 distinct CDR3 sequences, with roughly 72% occurring once and the leading ten covering just under 20%. Source material: liver tumor tissue from sampling region 1. Subset of the sample: tumor region T1, superior pole. These receptor sequences come from a man in his forties or fifties with primary liver carcinoma and hepatitis B virus infection.

J is TRBJ2-3 and V is TRBV5-8, with 8 nucleotides matching TRBD1. Unmatched junction bases numbered 5, after V lost 2 bases and J lost 6 bases. The CDR3 extends over 14 amino acids. Germline values: CDR1 SGHTS, CDR2 YDEGEE. The CDR3 protein is CASSFYRGADTQYF. Here the CDR3 DNA reads TGTGCCAGCAGCTTCTACAGGGGGGCGGATACGCAGTATTTT.

This clonotype was detected only a few times. The rearrangement joins TRBV5-1 to TRBJ2-2; 12 bases align to TRBD2. With 4 bases clipped from V and 2 bases from J, the junction kept 6 bases outside the gene matches. The CDR3 is 17 amino acids. Germline V gene lookup returns CDR1 SGHRS and CDR2 YFSETQ. CDR3 loop: CASSPLTSGGNTGELFF. CDR3 in DNA: TGCGCCAGCAGCCCATTGACTAGCGGGGGTAACACCGGGGAGCTGTTTTTT.

A word on this clonotype: The junction does not match germline at one end; this may be a read error. The chain uses TRBV6-6 and TRBJ2-7; TRBD1 matches 7 bases. The CDR3 consists of 14 residues. Germline V lookup: CDR1 MNHNY, CDR2 SVGAGI (reference sequence). In DNA form, the CDR3 reads TGTGCCGTCAGGGGACAGCGGCATTTCTACGAGCAATACTTC. This sequence encodes CAVRGQRHFYEQYF.

The sample holds many counts of this clonotype. The J gene is TRBJ1-1, the V gene TRBV24-1; 9 positions match TRBD1. The V gene end was trimmed by 10 bases and the J gene end by 5 bases; junction bases not matched to a gene: 10. Germline CDR1 and CDR2: KGHDR and SFDVKD. This CDR3 is built from 14 residues. As DNA, the CDR3 is TGTGCCACAGCCGGGACAGGGTCGGGGACTGAAGCTTTCTTT. Translating it yields CATAGTGSGTEAFF.

The chain uses TRBV6-5 and TRBJ2-6; tentative D call: TRBD1 (6 bases). The germline V and J ends were trimmed by 6 bases and 17 bases, with 26 bases remaining between them. Looked up from germline, CDR1 is MNHEY and CDR2 is SVGAGI. This CDR3 has 15 amino acids. This CDR3 is CASSNRQVGANALTF. The DNA for the CDR3 is TGTGCCAGCAGCAACAGACAGGTCGGGGCCAACGCCTTGACTTTC.

This clonotype was detected ten times or more. This chain connects TRBV5-1 to TRBJ1-1; D ambiguous. Trimming left V 3 bases short and J 7 bases short, with 1 base between. Germline lookup yields CDR1 SGHRS and CDR2 YFSETQ. The CDR3 contains 9 residues. DNA of the CDR3: TGCGCCAGCAGCTGTGAAGCTTTCTTT. Translation gives CASSCEAFF.

Comment on this clonotype: Mismatch with germline at one junction end may stem from a read error. This sequence joins TRBV5-1 and TRBJ2-2, with D maybe TRBD2 (6 bases). Germline assignment: CDR1 SGHRS and CDR2 YFSETQ. The CDR3 has 18 residues. For the CDR3, the DNA is TGCGCCAGCAGCTCGATGTTTGGAGGGACGGTGAACGCCGGGGAGCTGCTTTTT. Protein sequence: CASSSMFGGTVNAGELLF.

With regard to this clonotype: The junction departs from germline at one end; a sequencing error may be responsible. V gene TRBV6-5 combines with J gene TRBJ2-1; 11 positions agree with TRBD2. CDR3 size: 15 residues. CDR1 is MNHEY, CDR2 SVGAGI, per germline. The CDR3 reads CASSPTSGRNDNEQF. The CDR3 nucleotides read TGTGCCAGCAGTCCTACTAGCGGGAGAAATGACAATGAGCAGTTC.

A word on this clonotype: Germline is not matched at one junction end, which may reflect a read error. The rearrangement links TRBV10-2 to TRBJ2-6; D is uncertain. The CDR3 has 14 residues. Germline V lookup: CDR1 WSHSY, CDR2 SAAADI. CDR3 region: CASTVVSGANVLTF. CDR3 in DNA: TGTGCCAGCACTGTGGTCTCTGGGGCCAACGTCCTGACTTTC.

This clonotype is classed as medium-sized. CDR3 DNA: TGTGCCAGCAGCTTCGAACAGAGCGGTGAAGCTTTCTTT. This gives the protein CASSFEQSGEAFF. This chain links TRBV7-9 with TRBJ1-1; D gene ambiguous. Trimming left V 3 bases short and J 7 bases short, with 12 bases between. CDR3 length equals 13 residues. Germline CDR1 SEHNR, CDR2 FQNEAQ (reference sequence).

With regard to this clonotype: At one boundary the junction diverges from the germline segment, which might be a read error. The chain is built from TRBV6-1 and TRBJ2-7; 12 bases map to TRBD2. This CDR3 is 15 amino acids long. The germline V gene encodes CDR1 MNHNS and CDR2 SASEGT. In nucleotides, the CDR3 is TGTGTCAGCAACGAGCGACTAGCGGGAGCCTACGAGCAGTACTTC. Amino acid sequence: CVSNERLAGAYEQYF.

Remarks on this clonotype: Because the CDR3 is missing its conserved closing phenylalanine or tryptophan, this is likely a read error. V usage is TRBV12-3 or TRBV12-4 and J usage is TRBJ2-5, with D perhaps TRBD1 (6 bases). V lost 4 bases, J lost 1 base, and 16 bases lay in between. The CDR3 consists of 16 residues. CDR3 bases: TGTGCCAGCAGTTCCCGGTACAGGGAATCCCAAGAGACCCAGTACTTA. Translating it yields CASSSRYRESQETQYL.

Of note for this clonotype: Lacking the conserved final phenylalanine or tryptophan, this CDR3 likely reflects a read error. This chain connects TRBV11-2 to TRBJ2-2, with TRBD2 as a possible D gene (5 bases). Germline assignment: CDR1 SGHAT and CDR2 FQNNGV. CDR3 length: 15 residues. The CDR3 region has the DNA TGTGCCGGCAGCTTTGAGAGGACCGGGGCCGGGGAGCTGTTTTCT. Translating gives CAGSFERTGAGELFS.

Concerning this clonotype: The CDR3 ends on some other residue instead of the conserved phenylalanine or tryptophan, so this is likely a read error. V and J are TRBV10-2 and TRBJ1-2; 11 bases match TRBD1. CDR1 is WSHSY, CDR2 SAAADI, per germline. The CDR3 is 13 amino acids. Trimming at V came to 9 bases and at J to 5 bases, leaving 5 bases not matched to a gene. CDR3 amino acids: CASRTGGAYGYTS. The CDR3 coding sequence is TGCGCCAGTAGGACAGGGGGCGCTTATGGCTACACCTCC.

This clonotype was seen repeatedly, ten times or more. The CDR3 DNA reads as TGTGCCAGCAGCCCTATGGGACAGGGGGCCACTGAAGCTTTCTTT. It specifies CASSPMGQGATEAFF. The J gene is TRBJ1-1, the V gene TRBV12-3 or TRBV12-4; TRBD1 matches at 12 bases. This CDR3 comprises 15 residues. V shed 6 bases, J shed 4 bases, and the junction held 6 bases outside the gene matches.